This entry is about one TCR beta chain. What it recognizes is unknown. Prepared libraries of TCR beta cDNA carried unique molecular identifiers. Each CDR3 protein gets one entry after TCRdb re-called the PCR reads with MiXCR. The sample lists roughly 600,000 distinct CDR3 sequences; about 44% were seen once. The source of the sample is a study of post-analysis software for immune sequencing data. General study findings and limits: Elevated frequency relative to controls characterized 4 or 5 TRBV segments in patients, TRBV5-6, TRBV5-1 and TRBV20-1 among them. When the samples were clustered directly with F measure, those that had been prepared in the same batch showed strong co-clustering.

The CDR3 runs to 15 residues. Trimming stripped 5 bases from V and 2 bases from J, with 13 bases between. Sequencing was done on a sample of blood. The chain carries TRBV12-3 or TRBV12-4 and TRBJ1-5, with a weak D call TRBD1 (6 bases). The receptor comes from a girl aged 10 to 17 with multiple sclerosis. In DNA, the CDR3 is TGTGCCAGCAGTGCCGAGGGGGGGGGCAATCAGCCCCAGCATTTT. It specifies CASSAEGGGNQPQHF.